This TCR beta chain was sequenced in a study of blood T cell repertoires in COVID-19. Profiling relied on immunoSEQ multiplex PCR, and the TCRdb table lists in-frame clones only, not all of them. The sample has about 250,000 clones, 85% to 90% seen once. V dropped 5 bases and J dropped 0 bases, with 20 bases sitting between them. CDR3 length equals 18 residues. Germline CDR1 and CDR2: LNHDA and SQIVND (reference sequence). The chain couples TRBV19 to TRBJ1-5; possibly TRBD1 for D (5 bases). Sample: PBMCs or T cells enriched from blood (not recorded which). This TCR came from a woman younger than 45 with acute COVID-19. The DNA for the CDR3 is TGTGCCAGTAGTCTCTTTGGTGCGGGGGAGACTAGCAATCAGCCCCAGCATTTT. Translation gives CASSLFGAGETSNQPQHF.